This TCR beta chain stems from a study of T cell clones after liver transplantation (dated by TCRdb to the late 2010s). Looking at the study overall: Samples were obtained from ITN030ST, a randomized trial in which withdrawal of immunosuppression was attempted within 2 years of liver transplantation. Donor-reactive T cell clones were identified by TCRbeta sequencing following a pre-transplant mixed lymphocyte reaction and were subsequently tracked in post-transplant blood. As an antigen-independent comparator for donor-reactive sequences, third party-reactive TCRbeta sequences were also identified from pre-transplant MLRs. Of the eight recipients, a few were HCV-positive, while the remaining recipients had been transplanted for non-autoimmune, non-viral indications. No induction therapy was given to the subjects, and standard immunosuppression was administered until randomization at 12-24 months post-transplant. To count as tolerant, a recipient had to stay completely off immunosuppression for at least one year without liver enzymes climbing beyond twice the upper limit of normal. Blood samples were taken pre-transplant, pre-randomization before withdrawal, and post-randomization after full withdrawal or failed withdrawal. A cohort of 8 liver transplant recipients was studied, of whom 3 were classified as tolerant and 5 as non-tolerant.

The V and J ends are trimmed by 4 bases and 3 bases, leaving 7 bases between them. The cysteine opens and the phenylalanine closes a CDR3 of 13 amino acids. This entry keeps only the CDR3 DNA: 39 bases, framed from base 1. Based on the germline V gene, the CDR1 and CDR2 sequences are MGHRA and YSYEKL. The time point label on this specimen signifies: pre-transplant. Unstimulated PBMCs, after thawing, were stained for CD3, CD4 and CD8 and then FACS-sorted into CD3+CD4+ and CD3+CD8+ populations. Each of the 8 studied subjects was randomized to immunosuppression withdrawal. The Qiagen DNeasy Blood and Tissue Kit was used for isolation of genomic DNA. The paper's findings and limits, for the study overall: The conclusions were preliminary, being limited by small, heterogeneous patient numbers and by non-standardized post-transplant time points. Once repertoire turnover was taken into account, donor-reactive detection showed a significant reduction for CD4 in 7 of 8 subjects and for CD8 in 8 of 8. Because allograft tissue specimens were not available, migration of donor-reactive T cells into the graft, rather than deletion, may have occurred. In 5 of 8 subjects, regardless of tolerance or HCV status, circulating donor-reactive CD4 TCRbeta sequences dropped significantly post-transplant. In two subjects, low numbers of available donor cells limited the measurable donor-reactive repertoire. Donor-reactive sequences decreased more than third party-reactive sequences, which suggests partial antigen-specific deletion that was not related to withdrawal success.

In this sample, this clone turned up a few times. What this receptor recognizes is not known. Within one base of it there is no much larger clone, and no base qualities were kept. High-throughput TCRbeta CDR3 sequencing of frozen genomic DNA was performed by immunoSEQ, including PCR amplification, mapping, bias correction and internal controls. Per the authors' processing: Only productive rearrangements were retained, with each unique TCRbeta sequence defined by its CDR3 nucleotide sequence together with its V and J gene. For a sequence to be called donor-reactive, it needed a frequency of at least 0.01% and at least 5-fold expansion in CFSE-low cells compared with unstimulated pre-transplant cells. Per-subject minimum frequency thresholds, based on the lowest-template unstimulated sample, ensured at least 90% detection power. Jensen-Shannon divergence between the top 1000 TCRbeta sequences after and before transplant was used to measure repertoire turnover. Two-sided Fisher's exact tests were used to test for changes in how often donor-reactive sequences were detected. TCRdb mirrors the immuneACCESS table, restricted to in-frame sequences. Some clones are absent from its copies; in checked studies, under half trace to an unresolved V gene, and the reason for the others is unknown. The V and J calls and clone size were taken over from that table, and D and trimming were inferred from the DNA. Across this sample there are around 20,000 clones, with 75% to 90% seen only once. Roughly 13% of the sample comes from the top ten.

This sequence uses TRBV4-1 and TRBJ2-1; no D gene can be assigned with confidence. The TCR sequence derives from a human donor who received a liver transplant. The sequences come from CD8+ T cells from blood, collected before liver transplant. The DNA is as follows: TGCGCCAGCAGCCCTACCTACTACAATGAGCAGTTCTTC. This encodes CASSPTYYNEQFF.